This entry concerns a single T cell receptor (beta chain). Its antigen is undetermined. This specimen belongs to a study of a mutant IDH1 vaccine in newly diagnosed glioma. V lost 9 bases and J lost 2, with 13 bases in between. CDR1 and CDR2 from the germline V gene are SGHNT and YYREEE (reference sequence). This CDR3 has 13 residues. Specified time point: week 47, end of study. Vaccination used 300 ug of mutant IDH1 20-mer peptide per dose, with topical imiquimod. Some clones are missing from TCRdb's copy, which holds only in-frame ones; the method was immunoSEQ multiplex PCR. The sample holds roughly 86,000 clones, about 81% seen once.

The chain has TRBV5-4 and TRBJ2-3; D gene ambiguous. This TCR derives from a man aged 35-49 years with glioma. The sample here was PBMCs, taken from a glioma patient whose treatment included an IDH1 peptide vaccine. The CDR3 bases are TGTGCCACCCGACGGAGATTCACAGATACGCAGTATTTT. As protein: CATRRRFTDTQYF.